The 22 T cell receptor beta chains below come from one sample, sequenced in a study of beta chain features in type 1 diabetes. Investigators reverse transcribed all isolated RNA, so they sequenced expressed TCRB transcripts. TCRdb's copy holds only in-frame clones and misses some; the assay was immunoSEQ multiplex PCR. This table has hundreds of thousands of clones, roughly an eighth appearing once. Material for sequencing was naive CD4+ T cells from blood. Source of these receptors: a man aged 18 to 30 in good health.

The genes are TRBV10-3 and TRBJ2-3; TRBD2 matches at 11 bases. Germline trimming cut 9 bases from V and 4 bases from J; bases unmatched to any gene: 9. Germline lookup yields CDR1 ENHRY and CDR2 SYGVKD. The CDR3 has 15 amino acids. CDR3 loop: CAISGGASGADTQYF. DNA of the CDR3: TGTGCCATTAGCGGGGGGGCCTCGGGGGCAGATACGCAGTATTTT.

V and J are TRBV7-8 and TRBJ2-7; 12 nucleotides match TRBD1. V was clipped by 4 bases and J by 7 bases; unmatched bases: 5. This CDR3 region has 14 residues. Germline CDR1 reads SGHVS; CDR2 reads FQNEAQ. The CDR3 sequence: CASSSRDRGQEQYF. In DNA form, the CDR3 reads TGTGCCAGCAGCTCCCGGGACAGGGGGCAAGAGCAGTACTTC.

Only a few counts were recorded for this clone. In nucleotides, the CDR3 is TGCAGCGCTACACAGGGGTCCCACGAGCAGTACTTC. As protein: CSATQGSHEQYF. The rearrangement joins TRBV29-1 to TRBJ2-7; 7 bases are shared with TRBD1. Germline V lookup: CDR1 SQVTM, CDR2 ANQGSEA. V lost 7 bases, J lost 5 bases, and 8 bases stayed unmatched. This CDR3 has 12 residues.

Only a few counts were recorded for this clone. Other DNA sequences in this specimen translate into the identical CDR3. The V gene is TRBV18, the J gene TRBJ2-5, with no clear D. Germline assignment: CDR1 KGHSH and CDR2 LQKENI. CDR3 length equals 12 residues. V lost 0 bases and J lost 4, with 3 bases in between. The CDR3 loop reads CASSPPAETQYF. Written as DNA, the CDR3 is TGTGCCAGCTCACCACCGGCAGAGACCCAGTACTTC.

In this sample, this clone turned up a few times. Here the CDR3 reads CASSQGTGELQPQHF. CDR3 bases: TGTGCCAGCTCACAGGGGACAGGGGAGCTTCAGCCCCAGCATTTT. The chain couples TRBV18 to TRBJ1-5; TRBD1 matches 10 bases. This CDR3 is 15 amino acids long. Germline V gene data show CDR1 as KGHSH and CDR2 as LQKENI. The V segment lost 4 bases and the J segment 6 bases; nucleotides outside the gene matches: 6.

A few counts support this clone. The chain recombines TRBV2 with TRBJ2-1; D is unresolved. Germline V CDR1 and CDR2: SNHLY, FYNNEI. Trimming shortened V by 5 bases and J by 3 bases, and 8 bases separated the two germline ends. This CDR3 contains 13 residues. CDR3 coding DNA: TGTGCCAGCAGTATTCTCTACTACAATGAGCAGTTCTTC. This gives the protein CASSILYYNEQFF.

The gene calls are TRBV12-1 and TRBJ2-1; the table calls TRBD2, which could not be checked here. TRBV12-1 has pseudogene status. The CDR3 is 16 residues long. The CDR3 nucleotides read TGTGCCAGCAGCTTTGCGCAGCGGGAGGGCCTCGATGAGCAGTTCTTC. Protein product: CASSFAQREGLDEQFF.

J is TRBJ1-6 and V is TRBV27; D is undetermined. The germline gives CDR1 MNHEY, CDR2 SMNVEV (reference sequence). This CDR3 has 15 amino acids. V dropped 6 bases and J dropped 7 bases, with 16 bases sitting between them. The CDR3 reads CASRATPGKNSPLHF. For the CDR3, the DNA is TGTGCCAGCAGGGCTACGCCCGGGAAAAATTCACCCCTCCACTTT.

This clone was observed a few times. The chain joins TRBV5-1 to TRBJ2-7, with 14 bases lining up with TRBD2. The trim removed 5 bases at V and 5 bases at J, leaving 9 bases unmatched. The CDR3 consists of 16 residues. The V gene's germline CDR1 is SGHRS and CDR2 YFSETQ. In nucleotides, the CDR3 is TGCGCCAGCAGACCAGGGACTAGCGGGAGTATCGACGAGCAGTACTTC. Amino acids: CASRPGTSGSIDEQYF.

This chain uses TRBV18 with TRBJ2-1, with D possibly TRBD1 on 6 matching bases. The CDR3 is 17 residues long. V was clipped by 3 bases and J by 4 bases, with 19 bases between them. Germline CDR1 KGHSH, CDR2 LQKENI. This CDR3 reads CASSPKATGKLYNEQFF. Written as DNA, the CDR3 is TGTGCCAGCTCACCGAAAGCGACAGGAAAGCTATACAATGAGCAGTTCTTC. The whole variable domain, filled in from reference TRBV18 and TRBJ2-1, reads NAGVMQNPRHLVRRRGQEARLRCSPMKGHSHVYWYRQLPEEGLKFMVYLQKENIIDESGMPKERFSAEFPKEGPSILRIQQVVRGDSAAYFCASSPKATGKLYNEQFFGPGTRLTVL.

V and J are TRBV11-2 and TRBJ2-7, with D perhaps matching TRBD1 (5 bases). The CDR3 is made up of 13 amino acids. The V and J ends lost 5 bases and 1 base respectively, with 9 bases between them. Germline V CDR1 and CDR2: SGHAT, FQNNGV. In DNA form, the CDR3 reads TGTGCCAGCAGCCCCGACAGATCCTACGAGCAGTACTTC. It codes for CASSPDRSYEQYF.

V and J are TRBV10-3 and TRBJ1-1; 9 nucleotides align to TRBD1. Looked up from germline, CDR1 is ENHRY and CDR2 is SYGVKD. The V segment lost 6 bases and the J segment 1 base; nucleotides outside the gene matches: 3. This CDR3 has 14 amino acids. The DNA for the CDR3 is TGTGCCATCAGCTCGGGACAGGGGAACACTGAAGCTTTCTTT. Encoded protein: CAISSGQGNTEAFF.

This clone has just a few counts. The CDR3: CASSPSNTGELFF. The CDR3 DNA reads as TGCGCCAGCAGCCCGAGCAACACCGGGGAGCTGTTTTTT. The rearrangement uses TRBV5-1 and TRBJ2-2; D is unresolved. CDR3 size: 13 residues. V dropped 4 bases and J dropped 2 bases, with 6 bases sitting between them. The germline CDR1 and CDR2 sequences are SGHRS and YFSETQ. Full variable domain (rest looked up from reference TRBV5-1 and TRBJ2-2): KAGVTQTPRYLIKTRGQQVTLSCSPISGHRSVSWYQQTPGQGLQFLFEYFSETQRNKGNFPGRFSGRQFSNSRSEMNVSTLELGDSALYLCASSPSNTGELFFGEGSRLTVL.

V and J are TRBV7-3 and TRBJ2-7; 8 positions agree with TRBD2. J was trimmed by 5 bases and V by 6 bases; bases with no gene match: 12. The CDR3 runs to 15 residues. CDR1 and CDR2 from the germline V gene are SGHTA and FQGTGA. CDR3 coding DNA: TGTGCCAGCAGTCCGAGCGGGAGCGTACCTAACGAGCAGTACTTC. Protein sequence: CASSPSGSVPNEQYF.

This clone has a handful of counts. The gene calls are TRBV16 and TRBJ2-7, with D possibly TRBD2 on 6 matching bases. Trimming stripped 5 bases from V and 4 bases from J, with 12 bases between. Looked up from germline, CDR1 is KGHSY and CDR2 is FQNENV. The CDR3 runs 13 residues. CDR3 nucleotide sequence: TGTGCCAGCAGCTCTAGGGGAGGATACGAGCAGTACTTC. Protein: CASSSRGGYEQYF.

This clone has more than one count but fewer than ten. The rearrangement joins TRBV5-1 to TRBJ2-3; TRBD1 matches 8 bases. V was pared by 0 bases and J by 2 bases, with 5 bases of the junction left unmatched. Germline CDR1 and CDR2: SGHRS and YFSETQ. CDR3 length equals 16 residues. CDR3 sequence reads: CASSLGGTGYTDTQYF. CDR3 nucleotides: TGCGCCAGCAGCTTGGGCGGGACAGGATACACAGATACGCAGTATTTT.

The J gene is TRBJ1-4, the V gene TRBV19; D gene ambiguous. Trimming shortened V by 2 bases and J by 2 bases, and 12 bases separated the two germline ends. Germline CDR1 LNHDA, CDR2 SQIVND (reference sequence). The CDR3 sequence is 16 residues long. The CDR3 reads CASSIMLSRTNEKLFF. The CDR3 coding sequence is TGTGCCAGTAGTATAATGCTGTCCCGGACTAATGAAAAACTGTTTTTT.

A few counts support this clone. This sequence joins TRBV2 and TRBJ1-1; 12 bases fit TRBD1. V gave up 4 bases and J gave up 0 bases; unmatched junction bases: 9. CDR3 length: 18 residues. Germline values: CDR1 SNHLY, CDR2 FYNNEI. CDR3 in DNA: TGTGCCAGCAGTGGATTACCGGGACAGGGGGCCATGAACACTGAAGCTTTCTTT. Its translation is CASSGLPGQGAMNTEAFF.

This rearrangement joins TRBV14 to TRBJ1-2; the match to TRBD1 covers 11 bases. CDR1 is SGHDN, CDR2 FVKESK, per germline. Unmatched junction bases numbered 8, after V lost 4 bases and J lost 7 bases. The length of the CDR3 is 15 residues. CDR3 nucleotides: TGTGCCAGCAGCCCTCCGGGACAGGGGGAATTTGGCTACACCTTC. This sequence encodes CASSPPGQGEFGYTF.

The chain has TRBV28 and TRBJ2-7; D might be TRBD1 (6 bases). Deletions cut 6 bases from V and 6 bases from J, with 12 bases between. This CDR3 has 12 amino acids. Germline V gene data show CDR1 as MDHEN and CDR2 as SYDVKM. As DNA, the CDR3 is TGTGCCAGCAGGACCACAGGGATCGAGCAGTACTTC. This gives the protein CASRTTGIEQYF.

J is TRBJ1-3 and V is TRBV10-3; TRBD1 is a possible D gene (5 bases). This CDR3 has 12 residues. Germline V gives CDR1 ENHRY, CDR2 SYGVKD. V was cut by 8 bases and J by 3 bases, with 8 bases left in between. The CDR3 is CAIARDGNTIYF. The DNA for the CDR3 is TGTGCCATCGCCAGGGATGGAAACACCATATATTTT.

V is TRBV6-6 and J is TRBJ2-7, with 7 bases aligning to TRBD1. The CDR3 length is 13 residues. Germline CDR1 and CDR2: MNHNY and SVGAGI (reference sequence). Germline trimming cut 4 bases from V and 7 bases from J; bases unmatched to any gene: 7. The CDR3: CASSFSGGREQYF. In nucleotides, the CDR3 is TGTGCCAGCAGTTTTTCAGGGGGAAGGGAGCAGTACTTC.